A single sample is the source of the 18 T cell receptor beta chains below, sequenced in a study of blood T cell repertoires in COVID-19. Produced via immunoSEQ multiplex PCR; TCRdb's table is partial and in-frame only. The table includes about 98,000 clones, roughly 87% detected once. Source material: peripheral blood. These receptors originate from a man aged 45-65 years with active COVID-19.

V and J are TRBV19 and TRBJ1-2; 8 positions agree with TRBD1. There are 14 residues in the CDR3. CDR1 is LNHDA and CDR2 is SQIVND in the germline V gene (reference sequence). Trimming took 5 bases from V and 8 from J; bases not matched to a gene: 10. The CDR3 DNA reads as TGTGCCAGTAGTCGCCGGGACAGGCCCGGCGGCTACACCTTC. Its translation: CASSRRDRPGGYTF. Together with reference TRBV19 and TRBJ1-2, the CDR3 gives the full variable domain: DGGITQSPKYLFRKEGQNVTLSCEQNLNHDAMYWYRQDPGQGLRLIYYSQIVNDFQKGDIAEGYSVSREKKESFPLTVTSAQKNPTAFYLCASSRRDRPGGYTFGSGTRLTVV.

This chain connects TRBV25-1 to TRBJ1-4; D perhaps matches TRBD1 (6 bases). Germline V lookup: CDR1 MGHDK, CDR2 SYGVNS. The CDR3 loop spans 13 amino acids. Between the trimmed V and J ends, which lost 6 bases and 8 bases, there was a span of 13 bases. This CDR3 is CASRARGEEKLFF. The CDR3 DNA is TGTGCCAGCAGGGCCAGGGGTGAGGAAAAACTGTTTTTT.

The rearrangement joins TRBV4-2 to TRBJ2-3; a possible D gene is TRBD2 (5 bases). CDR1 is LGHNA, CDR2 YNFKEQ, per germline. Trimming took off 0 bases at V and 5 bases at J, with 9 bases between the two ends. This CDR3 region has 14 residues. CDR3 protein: CASSQDSRGDTQYF. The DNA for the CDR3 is TGTGCCAGCAGCCAAGATAGTCGGGGAGATACGCAGTATTTT.

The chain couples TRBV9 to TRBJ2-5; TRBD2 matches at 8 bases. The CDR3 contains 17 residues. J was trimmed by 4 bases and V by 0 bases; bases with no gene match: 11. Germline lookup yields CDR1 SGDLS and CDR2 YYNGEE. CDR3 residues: CASSVGSSGGTGETQYF. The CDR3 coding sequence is TGTGCCAGCAGCGTAGGGTCAAGCGGGGGTACGGGAGAGACCCAGTACTTC. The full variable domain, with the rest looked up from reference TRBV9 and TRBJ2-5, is DSGVTQTPKHLITATGQRVTLRCSPRSGDLSVYWYQQSLDQGLQFLIQYYNGEERAKGNILERFSAQQFPDLHSELNLSSLELGDSALYFCASSVGSSGGTGETQYFGPGTRLLVL.

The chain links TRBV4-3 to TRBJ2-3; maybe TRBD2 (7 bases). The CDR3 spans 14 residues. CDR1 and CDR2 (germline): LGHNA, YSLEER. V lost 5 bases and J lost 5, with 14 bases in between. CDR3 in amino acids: CASSGGAVGDTQYF. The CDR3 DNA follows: TGCGCCAGCAGCGGGGGGGCCGTGGGAGATACGCAGTATTTT.

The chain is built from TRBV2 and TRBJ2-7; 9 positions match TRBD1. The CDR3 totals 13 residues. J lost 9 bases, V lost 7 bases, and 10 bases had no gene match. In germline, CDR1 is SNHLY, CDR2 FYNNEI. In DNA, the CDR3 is TGTGCCAGCAAGGGGACAGGGTTCTGGAGGCAGTACTTC. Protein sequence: CASKGTGFWRQYF.

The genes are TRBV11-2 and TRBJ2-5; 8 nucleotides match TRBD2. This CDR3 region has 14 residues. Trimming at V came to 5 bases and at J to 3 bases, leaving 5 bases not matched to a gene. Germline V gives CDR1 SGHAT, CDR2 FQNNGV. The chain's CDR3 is CASSLAGRKETQYF. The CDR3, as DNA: TGTGCCAGCAGCCTAGCGGGTAGGAAAGAGACCCAGTACTTC.

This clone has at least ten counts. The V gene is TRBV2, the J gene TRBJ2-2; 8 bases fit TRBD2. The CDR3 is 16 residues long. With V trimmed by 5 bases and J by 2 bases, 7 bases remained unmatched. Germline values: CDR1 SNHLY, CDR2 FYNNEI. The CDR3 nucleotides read TGTGCCAGCAGTATCCGTGCGGGGGGAAACACCGGGGAGCTGTTTTTT. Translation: CASSIRAGGNTGELFF.

The CDR3 spells CASSKSPGLAGGVIYNEQFF. DNA of the CDR3: TGTGCCAGCTCAAAGAGTCCGGGACTAGCGGGGGGCGTAATCTACAATGAGCAGTTCTTC. This chain joins TRBV18 and TRBJ2-1, with 15 bases matching TRBD2. CDR1 and CDR2 (germline): KGHSH, LQKENI. The trim removed 5 bases at V and 3 bases at J, leaving 14 bases unmatched. The CDR3 totals 20 residues.

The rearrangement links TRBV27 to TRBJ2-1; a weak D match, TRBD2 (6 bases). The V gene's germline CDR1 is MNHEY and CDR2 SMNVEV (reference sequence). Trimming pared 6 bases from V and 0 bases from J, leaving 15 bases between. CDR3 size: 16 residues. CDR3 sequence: CASSRVGGPSYNEQFF. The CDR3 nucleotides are TGTGCCAGCAGCCGGGTGGGGGGACCCTCCTACAATGAGCAGTTCTTC.

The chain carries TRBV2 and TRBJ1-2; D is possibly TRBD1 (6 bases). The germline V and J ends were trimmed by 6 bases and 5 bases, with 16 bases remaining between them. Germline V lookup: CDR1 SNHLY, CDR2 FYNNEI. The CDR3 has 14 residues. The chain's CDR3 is CASRDTGSLYGYTF. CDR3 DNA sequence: TGTGCCAGCAGGGACACAGGGTCACTATATGGCTACACCTTC.

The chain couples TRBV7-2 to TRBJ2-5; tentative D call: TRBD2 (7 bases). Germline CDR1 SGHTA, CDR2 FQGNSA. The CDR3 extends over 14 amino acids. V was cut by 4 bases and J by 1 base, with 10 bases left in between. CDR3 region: CASSSRGAQETQYF. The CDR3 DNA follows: TGTGCCAGCAGCTCCCGGGGGGCCCAAGAGACCCAGTACTTC.

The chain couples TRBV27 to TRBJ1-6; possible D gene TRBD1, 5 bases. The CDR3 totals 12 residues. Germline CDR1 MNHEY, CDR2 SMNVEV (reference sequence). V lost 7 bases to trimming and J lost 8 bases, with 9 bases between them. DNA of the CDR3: TGTGCCAGCACCTCGGGGGATTCACCCCTCCACTTT. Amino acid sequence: CASTSGDSPLHF.

In DNA, the CDR3 is TGCGCCAGCAGCCTGGACGGGACAGGGACCACCGGGGAGCTGTTTTTT. Translation: CASSLDGTGTTGELFF. The V gene is TRBV5-1, the J gene TRBJ2-2, with TRBD1 matching over 9 bases. J was trimmed by 4 bases and V by 4 bases; bases with no gene match: 8. The CDR3 contains 16 residues. Per the germline V gene, CDR1 is SGHRS and CDR2 is YFSETQ.

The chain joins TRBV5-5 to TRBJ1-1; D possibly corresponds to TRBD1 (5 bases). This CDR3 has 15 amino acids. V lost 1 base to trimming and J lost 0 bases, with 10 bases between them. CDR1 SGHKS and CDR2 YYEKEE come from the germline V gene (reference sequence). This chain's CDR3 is CASSLSDSLNTEAFF. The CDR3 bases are TGTGCCAGCAGCTTGAGTGACAGTCTGAACACTGAAGCTTTCTTT.

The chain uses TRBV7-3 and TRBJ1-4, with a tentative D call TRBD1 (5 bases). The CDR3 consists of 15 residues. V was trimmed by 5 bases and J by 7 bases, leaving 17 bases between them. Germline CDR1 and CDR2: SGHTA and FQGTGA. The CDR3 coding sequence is TGTGCCAGCAGCGCAGGAACAGGAGGGCGTGAAAAACTGTTTTTT. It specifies CASSAGTGGREKLFF.

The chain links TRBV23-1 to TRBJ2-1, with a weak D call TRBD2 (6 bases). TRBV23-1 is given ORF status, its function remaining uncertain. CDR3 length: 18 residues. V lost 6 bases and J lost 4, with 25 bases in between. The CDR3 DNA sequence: TGCGCCAGCAGCCTACGAATGGCGCGGGGTTATGAATACAATGAGCAGTTCTTC. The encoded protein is CASSLRMARGYEYNEQFF.

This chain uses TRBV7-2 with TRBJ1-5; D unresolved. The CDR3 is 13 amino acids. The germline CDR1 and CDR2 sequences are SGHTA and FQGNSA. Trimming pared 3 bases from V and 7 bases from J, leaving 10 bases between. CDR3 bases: TGTGCCAGCAGCTTTCAGACTGGGCAGCCCCAGCATTTT. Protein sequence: CASSFQTGQPQHF.